This TCR beta chain comes out of a study of CD8+ T cells in alopecia areata. Whole-study results and caveats: In scalp, tofacitinib significantly decreased clonality and expanded CD8+ clones among the top 100.

RNA was extracted and reverse transcribed into cDNA as the sequencing template. Profiling relied on immunoSEQ multiplex PCR, and the TCRdb table lists in-frame clones only, not all of them. The table has more than 95,000 clones, around 58% seen once. Regarding treatment: oral pan-JAK inhibitor, 5-10 mg twice daily. In its sample, this clone was seen a few times. The antigen is unknown. Germline CDR1 reads SQVTM; CDR2 reads ANQGSEA. V was clipped by 7 bases and J by 6 bases, with 9 bases between them. CDR3 length: 11 residues. Sequencing was performed on CD8+ T cells sorted from blood, taken at week 4, from a patient treated with tofacitinib. The sequence was obtained from a human donor with alopecia areata. J is TRBJ2-2 and V is TRBV29-1; no firm D call. The CDR3 DNA reads as TGCAGCGCTGAGCGATCCGGGGAGCTGTTTTTT. The encoded protein is CSAERSGELFF.